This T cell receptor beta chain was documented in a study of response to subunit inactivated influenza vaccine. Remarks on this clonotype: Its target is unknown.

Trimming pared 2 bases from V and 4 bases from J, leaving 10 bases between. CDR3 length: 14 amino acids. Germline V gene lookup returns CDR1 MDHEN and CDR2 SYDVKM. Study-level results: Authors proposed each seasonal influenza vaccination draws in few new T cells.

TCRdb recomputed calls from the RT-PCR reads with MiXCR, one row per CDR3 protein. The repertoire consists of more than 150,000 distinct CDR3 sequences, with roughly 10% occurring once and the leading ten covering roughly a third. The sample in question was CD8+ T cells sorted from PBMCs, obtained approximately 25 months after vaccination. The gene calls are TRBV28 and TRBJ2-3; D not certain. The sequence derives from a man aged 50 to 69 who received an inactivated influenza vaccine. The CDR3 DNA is TGTGCCAGCAGTTTAACCGTTCGGGCAGATACGCAGTATTTT. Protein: CASSLTVRADTQYF.